The rows below give T cell receptor beta chains drawn from one sample of a study of T cell repertoires and Cas9 in healthy adults. The method was immunoSEQ multiplex PCR; TCRdb's version includes in-frame clones alone and lacks a portion of them. The table has tens of thousands of clones, less than 95% seen once; the top ten hold about 1.6%. Material: CD4+ effector T cells (CD127+, CD25-, CD137-, CD154-) from PBMCs; culture status not recorded. Receptors were obtained from a human donor in good health. Each CDR3 is given with its conserved first and last residue. A D gene is named only where the DNA matches it firmly. Size tells how often a clone was seen (once, few, many) or the class of an expanded clone, and some rows leave it out.

abundance	v_gene	d_gene	j_gene	len	CDR3nt	CDR3aa
.	TRBV6-5	TRBD2	TRBJ2-7	14	TGTGCCAGCAGTCCGAGCGGGAGAGATGACGAGCAGTACTTC	CASSPSGRDDEQYF
.	TRBV28	TRBD2	TRBJ2-5	16	TGTGCCAGCAGTTCATGGACTAGCGGGACGAGAGAGACCCAGTACTTC	CASSSWTSGTRETQYF
.	TRBV11-3	.	TRBJ2-1	16	TGTGCCAGCAGCTTAACCCGTGTCGGGGTGTACAATGAGCAGTTCTTC	CASSLTRVGVYNEQFF
.	TRBV30	TRBD2	TRBJ2-1	16	TGTGCCTGGAGTGTAGGGCTAGCGGGAGCACCCGATGGGCAGTTCTTC	CAWSVGLAGAPDGQFF
.	TRBV2	.	TRBJ1-1	13	TGTGCCACAGGGAGGTGGATGAACACTGAAGCTTTCTTT	CATGRWMNTEAFF
.	TRBV6-1	TRBD2	TRBJ2-5	14	TGTGCCAGCAGTGAGCCAGGGAGGGGAGAGACCCAGTACTTC	CASSEPGRGETQYF
.	TRBV19	.	TRBJ1-5	17	TGTGCCAGTAGTATAGATCAAGGGGCTTATAGCAATCAGCCCCAGCATTTT	CASSIDQGAYSNQPQHF
.	TRBV29-1	TRBD2	TRBJ2-2	14	TGCAGCGTTGCAAGAGCGGGGGGAACCGGGGAGCTGTTTTTT	CSVARAGGTGELFF
.	TRBV19	TRBD1	TRBJ2-1	12	TGTGCCATCGGGACAGGGAACAATGAGCAGTTCTTC	CAIGTGNNEQFF
.	TRBV18	TRBD1	TRBJ1-2	14	TGTGCCAGCTCACCTTCGACAGGGAACTATGGCTACACCTTC	CASSPSTGNYGYTF
.	TRBV7-8	.	TRBJ1-4	14	TGTGCCAGCAGCAACAGGTATCGGAATGAAAAACTGTTTTTT	CASSNRYRNEKLFF
.	TRBV7-6	.	TRBJ2-3	16	TGTGCCAGCAGCCCCAGAGACTTCGTGAGCACAGATACGCAGTATTTT	CASSPRDFVSTDTQYF
.	TRBV19	TRBD1	TRBJ1-2	16	TGTGCCAGTAGTTCAGCCGGGACAGGGGGCCGCTATGGCTACACCTTC	CASSSAGTGGRYGYTF
once	TRBV9	TRBD1	TRBJ1-2	14	TGTGCCAGCAGCCCAATACAGGGGAACTATGGCTACACCTTC	CASSPIQGNYGYTF
.	TRBV29-1	TRBD1	TRBJ2-5	13	TGCAGCGTCCCGGGACAGGGGTTTGAGACCCAGTACTTC	CSVPGQGFETQYF
.	TRBV5-6	TRBD1	TRBJ2-7	19	TGTGCCAGCAGCTCTCCGGGGGACAGGGGAATTAGGGGCTCCTACGAGCAGTACTTC	CASSSPGDRGIRGSYEQYF
.	TRBV14	.	TRBJ2-3	15	TGTGCCAGCAGCCAAGATCAGGGCAGCACAGATACGCAGTATTTT	CASSQDQGSTDTQYF